This TCR beta chain was sequenced in a study of cytomegalovirus exposure and HLA in healthy donors. Study-wide findings and caveats: TCR association rates varied by HLA locus in a later analysis, with DRB1 highest and HLA-C lowest. In most subjects, TCR beta sequences reportedly gave accurate predictions of HLA-A and HLA-B alleles.

PCR involved 60 Vbeta and 13 Jbeta primers. Using immunoSEQ multiplex PCR, the repertoire was profiled, and TCRdb retains in-frame clones only, with some absent. Counted here are hundreds of thousands of clones, approximately 84% occurring once; the ten biggest clones make up 0.55% to 0.7%. Notes on this clone: Antigen specificity is unknown.

Sequencing input: PBMCs. This TCR was sampled from a woman aged 40 to 50 in good health and CMV-seronegative.

CDR3 DNA sequence: TGTGCCAGCAGCTTAAAGGCGGGGGGTCAAGAGACCCAGTACTTC. Residues: CASSLKAGGQETQYF. This chain joins TRBV7-2 and TRBJ2-5; 8 nucleotides line up with TRBD2. The V gene end was trimmed by 2 bases and the J gene end by 2 bases; junction bases not matched to a gene: 4. The CDR3 loop spans 15 amino acids. Germline lookup yields CDR1 SGHTA and CDR2 FQGNSA.